This note documents a single T cell receptor beta chain sequence. Its antigen remains unknown. Data came from immunoSEQ multiplex PCR; TCRdb stores just in-frame clones and leaves some out. The sample lists 50,000 or so clones, over 85% occurring once. This sample is drawn from a study of cytomegalovirus exposure and HLA in healthy donors. Overall study findings and caveats: For most TCR sequences rarity was the rule, although some public TCRs occurred in many donors.

Germline loops: CDR1 SGHNT, CDR2 YYREEE (reference sequence). This CDR3 has 19 amino acids. The germline V and J ends were trimmed by 4 bases and 3 bases, with 27 bases remaining between them. The genes are TRBV5-4 and TRBJ2-3, with D maybe TRBD2 (7 bases). This clonotype originated in a woman aged 18 to 35 in good health and CMV-seropositive. Source material: PBMCs. The CDR3 loop is CASSARMGGPSSGTDTQYF. The CDR3 DNA follows: TGTGCCAGCAGCGCCCGAATGGGGGGGCCGTCAAGTGGTACAGATACGCAGTATTTT.